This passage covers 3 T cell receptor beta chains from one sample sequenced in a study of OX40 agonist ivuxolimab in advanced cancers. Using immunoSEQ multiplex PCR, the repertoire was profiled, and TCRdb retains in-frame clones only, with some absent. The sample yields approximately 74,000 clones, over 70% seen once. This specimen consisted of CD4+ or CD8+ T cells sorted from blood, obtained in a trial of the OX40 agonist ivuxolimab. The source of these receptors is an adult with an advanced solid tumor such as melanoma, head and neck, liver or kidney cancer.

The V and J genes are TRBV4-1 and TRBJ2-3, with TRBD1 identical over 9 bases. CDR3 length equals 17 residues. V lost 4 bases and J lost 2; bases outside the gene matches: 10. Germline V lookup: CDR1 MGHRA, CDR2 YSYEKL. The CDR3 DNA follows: TGCGCCAGCAGCCTTCAACCGGGACAGGGTTTCACAGATACGCAGTATTTT. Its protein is CASSLQPGQGFTDTQYF.

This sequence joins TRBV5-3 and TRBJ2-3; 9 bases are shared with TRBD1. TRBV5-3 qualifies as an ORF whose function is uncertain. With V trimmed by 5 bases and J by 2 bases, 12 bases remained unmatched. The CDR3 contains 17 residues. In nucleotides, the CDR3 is TGTGCCAGAAGTGGACCTGGTTGGACAGGGGACACAGATACGCAGTATTTT. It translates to CARSGPGWTGDTDTQYF.

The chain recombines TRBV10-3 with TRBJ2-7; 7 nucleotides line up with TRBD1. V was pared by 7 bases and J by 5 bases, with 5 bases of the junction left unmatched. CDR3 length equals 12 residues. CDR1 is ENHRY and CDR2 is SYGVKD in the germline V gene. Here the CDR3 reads CAITPTGDEQYF. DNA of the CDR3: TGTGCCATCACCCCCACAGGGGACGAGCAGTACTTC.